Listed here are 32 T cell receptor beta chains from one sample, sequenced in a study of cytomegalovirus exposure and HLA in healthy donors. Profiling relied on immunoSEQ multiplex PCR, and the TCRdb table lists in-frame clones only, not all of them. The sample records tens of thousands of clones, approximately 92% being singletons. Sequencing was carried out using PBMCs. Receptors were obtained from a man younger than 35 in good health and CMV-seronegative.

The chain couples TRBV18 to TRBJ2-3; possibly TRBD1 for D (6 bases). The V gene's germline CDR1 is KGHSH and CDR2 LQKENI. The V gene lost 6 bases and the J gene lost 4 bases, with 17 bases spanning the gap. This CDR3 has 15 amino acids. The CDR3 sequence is CASSHRDIGADTQYF. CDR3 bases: TGTGCCAGCTCTCACCGGGACATCGGGGCAGATACGCAGTATTTT. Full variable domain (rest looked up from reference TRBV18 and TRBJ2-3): NAGVMQNPRHLVRRRGQEARLRCSPMKGHSHVYWYRQLPEEGLKFMVYLQKENIIDESGMPKERFSAEFPKEGPSILRIQQVVRGDSAAYFCASSHRDIGADTQYFGPGTRLTVL.

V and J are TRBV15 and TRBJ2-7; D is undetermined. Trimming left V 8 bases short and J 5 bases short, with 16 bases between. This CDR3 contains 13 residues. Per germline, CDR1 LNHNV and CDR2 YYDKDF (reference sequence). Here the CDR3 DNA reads TGTGCCACCGGTCCTCATCTGGCCGACGAGCAGTACTTC. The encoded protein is CATGPHLADEQYF.

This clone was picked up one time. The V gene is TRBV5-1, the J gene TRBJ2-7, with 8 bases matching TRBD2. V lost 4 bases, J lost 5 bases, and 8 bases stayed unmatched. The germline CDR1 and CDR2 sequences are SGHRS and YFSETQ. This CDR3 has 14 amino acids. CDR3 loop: CASSLSGNRNEQYF. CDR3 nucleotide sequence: TGCGCCAGCAGCCTTAGCGGGAATAGGAACGAGCAGTACTTC. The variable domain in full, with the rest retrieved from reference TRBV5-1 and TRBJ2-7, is KAGVTQTPRYLIKTRGQQVTLSCSPISGHRSVSWYQQTPGQGLQFLFEYFSETQRNKGNFPGRFSGRQFSNSRSEMNVSTLELGDSALYLCASSLSGNRNEQYFGPGTRLTVT.

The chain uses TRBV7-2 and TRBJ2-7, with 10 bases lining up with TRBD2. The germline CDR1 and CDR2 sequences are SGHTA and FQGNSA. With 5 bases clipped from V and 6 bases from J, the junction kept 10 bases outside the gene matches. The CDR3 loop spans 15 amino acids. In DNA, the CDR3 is TGTGCCAGCAGCGACACAGCGGGAGGGCCGTTCGAGCAGTACTTC. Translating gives CASSDTAGGPFEQYF.

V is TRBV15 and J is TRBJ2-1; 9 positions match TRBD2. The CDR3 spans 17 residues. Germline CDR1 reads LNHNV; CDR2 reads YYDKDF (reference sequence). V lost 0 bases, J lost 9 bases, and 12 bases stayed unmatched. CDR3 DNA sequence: TGTGCCACCAGCAGAGATCGGCTAGCGGGACTCCGCAGTGAGCAGTTCTTC. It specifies CATSRDRLAGLRSEQFF.

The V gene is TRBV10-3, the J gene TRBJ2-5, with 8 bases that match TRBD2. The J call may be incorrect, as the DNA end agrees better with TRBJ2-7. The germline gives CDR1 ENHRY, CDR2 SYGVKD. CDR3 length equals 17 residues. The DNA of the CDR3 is TGTGCCATCAGTGATGGATTCGGCGGGGGGAATCCCTACGAGCAGTACTTC. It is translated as CAISDGFGGGNPYEQYF.

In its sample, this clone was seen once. The CDR3 loop is CASSIDHVTDTQYF. CDR3 sequence (DNA): TGTGCCAGTAGTATAGATCATGTCACAGATACGCAGTATTTT. The chain has TRBV19 and TRBJ2-3; D gene ambiguous. V was clipped by 0 bases and J by 2 bases, with 6 bases between them. In germline, CDR1 is LNHDA, CDR2 SQIVND (reference sequence). This CDR3 contains 14 residues.

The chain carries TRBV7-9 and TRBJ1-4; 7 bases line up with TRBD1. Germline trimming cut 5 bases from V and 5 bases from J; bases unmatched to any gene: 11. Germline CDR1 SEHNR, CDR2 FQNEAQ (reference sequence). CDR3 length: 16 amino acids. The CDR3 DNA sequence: TGTGCCAGCAGCAAAGGGACAGCCTCACTCAATGAAAAACTGTTTTTT. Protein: CASSKGTASLNEKLFF.

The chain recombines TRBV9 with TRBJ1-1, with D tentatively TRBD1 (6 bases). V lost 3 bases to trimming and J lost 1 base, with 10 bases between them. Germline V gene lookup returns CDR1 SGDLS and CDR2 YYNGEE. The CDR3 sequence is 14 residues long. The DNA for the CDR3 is TGTGCCAGCAGCGCGGGACACTCGAACACTGAAGCTTTCTTT. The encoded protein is CASSAGHSNTEAFF.

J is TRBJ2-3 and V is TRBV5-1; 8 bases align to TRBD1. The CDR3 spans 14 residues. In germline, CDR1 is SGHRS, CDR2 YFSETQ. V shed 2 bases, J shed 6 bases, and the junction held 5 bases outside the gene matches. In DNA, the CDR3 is TGCGCCAGCAGCTTCGGACAGGGTTTGGATACGCAGTATTTT. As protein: CASSFGQGLDTQYF.

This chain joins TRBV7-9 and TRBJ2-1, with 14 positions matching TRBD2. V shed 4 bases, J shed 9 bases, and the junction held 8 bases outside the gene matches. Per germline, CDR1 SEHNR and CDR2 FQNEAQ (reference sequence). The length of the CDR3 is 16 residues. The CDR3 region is CASSSRLAGGRSEQFF. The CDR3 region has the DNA TGTGCCAGCAGCTCTAGACTAGCGGGGGGGCGTAGTGAGCAGTTCTTC. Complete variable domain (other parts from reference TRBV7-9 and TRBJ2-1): DTGVSQNPRHKITKRGQNVTFRCDPISEHNRLYWYRQTLGQGPEFLTYFQNEAQLEKSRLLSDRFSAERPKGSFSTLEIQRTEQGDSAMYLCASSSRLAGGRSEQFFGPGTRLTVL.

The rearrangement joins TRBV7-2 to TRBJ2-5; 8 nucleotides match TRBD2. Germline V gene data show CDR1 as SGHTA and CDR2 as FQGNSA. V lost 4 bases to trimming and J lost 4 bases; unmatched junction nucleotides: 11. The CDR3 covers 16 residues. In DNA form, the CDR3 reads TGTGCCAGCAGCTCTTTCGCGGGACTAGATCGAGAGACCCAGTACTTC. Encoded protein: CASSSFAGLDRETQYF.

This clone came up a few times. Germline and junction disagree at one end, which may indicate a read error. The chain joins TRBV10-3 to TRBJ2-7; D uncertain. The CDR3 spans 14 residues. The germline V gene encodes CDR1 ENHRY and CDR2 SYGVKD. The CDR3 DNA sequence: TGTGCCATCAGTGAGAACCCCGCGGAGCTAAGTTTGCACTTC. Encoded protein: CAISENPAELSLHF.

The CDR3 here is CASSPYDGTGNNEQFF. As DNA, the CDR3 is TGTGCCAGCAGCCCGTACGATGGGACAGGGAACAATGAGCAGTTCTTC. This rearrangement joins TRBV9 to TRBJ2-1, with TRBD1 matching 9 bases. J lost 5 bases, V lost 4 bases, and 10 bases had no gene match. The CDR3 loop spans 16 amino acids. Per the germline V gene, CDR1 is SGDLS and CDR2 is YYNGEE.

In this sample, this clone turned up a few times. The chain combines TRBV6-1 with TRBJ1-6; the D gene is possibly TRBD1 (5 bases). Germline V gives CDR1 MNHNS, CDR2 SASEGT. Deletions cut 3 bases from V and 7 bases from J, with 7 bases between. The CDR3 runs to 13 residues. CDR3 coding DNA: TGTGCCAGCAGTGACAGGGAAAATTCACCCCTCCACTTT. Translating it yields CASSDRENSPLHF.

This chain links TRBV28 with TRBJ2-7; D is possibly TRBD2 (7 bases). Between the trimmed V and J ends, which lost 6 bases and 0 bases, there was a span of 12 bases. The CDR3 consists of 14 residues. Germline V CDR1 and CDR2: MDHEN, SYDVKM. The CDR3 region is CASSGGTFSYEQYF. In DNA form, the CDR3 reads TGTGCCAGCAGCGGGGGGACATTCTCCTACGAGCAGTACTTC.

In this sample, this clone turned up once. CDR3 coding DNA: TGTGCCAGCAGGGGACAGTTGTACGATGGCTACACCTTC. Protein sequence: CASRGQLYDGYTF. The V and J genes are TRBV2 and TRBJ1-2, with 7 nucleotides matching TRBD1. This CDR3 region has 13 residues. From germline, CDR1 is SNHLY and CDR2 FYNNEI. The J segment lost 6 bases and the V segment lost 6 bases, leaving 7 bases of the junction unmatched.

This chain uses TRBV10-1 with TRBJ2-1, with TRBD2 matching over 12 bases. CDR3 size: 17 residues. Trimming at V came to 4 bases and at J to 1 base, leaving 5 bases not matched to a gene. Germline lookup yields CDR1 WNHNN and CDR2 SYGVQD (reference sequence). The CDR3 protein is CASSVTSGRESYNEQFF. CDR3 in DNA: TGCGCCAGCAGTGTGACTAGCGGGAGAGAATCCTACAATGAGCAGTTCTTC.

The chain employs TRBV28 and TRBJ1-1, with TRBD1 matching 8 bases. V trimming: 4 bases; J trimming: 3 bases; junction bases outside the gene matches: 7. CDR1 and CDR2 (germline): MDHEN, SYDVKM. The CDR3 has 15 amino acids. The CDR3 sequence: CASSSRQGWYTEAFF. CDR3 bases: TGTGCCAGCAGTTCTAGACAGGGGTGGTACACTGAAGCTTTCTTT.

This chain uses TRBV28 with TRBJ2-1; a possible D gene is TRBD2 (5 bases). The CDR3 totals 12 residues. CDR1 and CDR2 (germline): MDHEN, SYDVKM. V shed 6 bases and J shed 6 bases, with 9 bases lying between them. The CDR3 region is CASSSGLNEQFF. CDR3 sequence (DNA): TGTGCCAGCAGCTCCGGACTCAATGAGCAGTTCTTC.

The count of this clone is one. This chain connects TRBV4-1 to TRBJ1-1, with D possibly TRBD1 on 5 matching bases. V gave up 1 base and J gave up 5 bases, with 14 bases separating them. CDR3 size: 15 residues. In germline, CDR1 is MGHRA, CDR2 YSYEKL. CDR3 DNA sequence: TGCGCCAGCAGCCAAGCCGGTCAGGGTGGGACTGAAGCTTTCTTT. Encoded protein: CASSQAGQGGTEAFF.

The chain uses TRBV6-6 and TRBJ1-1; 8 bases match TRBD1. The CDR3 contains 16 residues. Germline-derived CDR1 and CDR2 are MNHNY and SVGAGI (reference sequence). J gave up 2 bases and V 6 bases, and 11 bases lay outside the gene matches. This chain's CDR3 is CASSPRSGGFNTEAFF. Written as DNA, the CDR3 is TGTGCCAGCAGCCCCAGGTCAGGGGGCTTCAACACTGAAGCTTTCTTT.

The CDR3 is CASTSNLGASTDTQYF. The DNA of the CDR3 is TGTGCCAGCACTTCGAACCTAGGGGCGAGCACAGATACGCAGTATTTT. The chain joins TRBV2 to TRBJ2-3; D possibly corresponds to TRBD1 (5 bases). Germline loops: CDR1 SNHLY, CDR2 FYNNEI. This CDR3 has 16 amino acids. The germline V and J ends were trimmed by 7 bases and 0 bases, with 17 bases remaining between them.

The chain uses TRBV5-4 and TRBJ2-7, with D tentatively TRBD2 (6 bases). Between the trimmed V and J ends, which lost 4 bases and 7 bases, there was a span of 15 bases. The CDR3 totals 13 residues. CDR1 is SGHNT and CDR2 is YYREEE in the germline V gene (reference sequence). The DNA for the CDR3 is TGTGCCAGCAGCCCAAAGGGACTGGAGGAGCAGTACTTC. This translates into CASSPKGLEEQYF.

In DNA, the CDR3 is TGTGCCAGCAGCTTCCGCAGGGGGAACACTGAAGCTTTCTTT. This gives the protein CASSFRRGNTEAFF. The V call is TRBV7-2, the J call TRBJ1-1, with a tentative D call TRBD1 (6 bases). The germline CDR1 and CDR2 sequences are SGHTA and FQGNSA. CDR3 length: 14 residues. V lost 3 bases and J lost 1, with 9 bases in between.

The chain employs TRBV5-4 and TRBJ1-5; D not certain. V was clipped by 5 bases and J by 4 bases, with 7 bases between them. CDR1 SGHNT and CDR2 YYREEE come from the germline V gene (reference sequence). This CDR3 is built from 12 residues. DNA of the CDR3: TGTGCCAGCAGTCTCCTGAATCAGCCCCAGCATTTT. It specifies CASSLLNQPQHF. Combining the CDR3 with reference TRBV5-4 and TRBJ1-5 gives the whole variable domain ETGVTQSPTHLIKTRGQQVTLRCSSQSGHNTVSWYQQALGQGPQFIFQYYREEENGRGNFPPRFSGLQFPNYSSELNVNALELDDSALYLCASSLLNQPQHFGDGTRLSIL.

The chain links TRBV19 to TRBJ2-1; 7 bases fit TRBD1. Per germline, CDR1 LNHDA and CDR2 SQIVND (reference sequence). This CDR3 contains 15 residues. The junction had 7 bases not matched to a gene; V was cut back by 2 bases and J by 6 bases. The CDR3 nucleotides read TGTGCCAGTAGTATATCCAGTGGGACAGCCAATGAGCAGTTCTTC. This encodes CASSISSGTANEQFF.

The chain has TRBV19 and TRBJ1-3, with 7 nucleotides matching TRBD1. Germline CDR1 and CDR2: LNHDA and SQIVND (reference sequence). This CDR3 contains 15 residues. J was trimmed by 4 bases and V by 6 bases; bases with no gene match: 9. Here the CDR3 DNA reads TGTGCCAGTAGGGGCGACAGGGACCCCGGAAACACCATATATTTT. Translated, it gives CASRGDRDPGNTIYF.

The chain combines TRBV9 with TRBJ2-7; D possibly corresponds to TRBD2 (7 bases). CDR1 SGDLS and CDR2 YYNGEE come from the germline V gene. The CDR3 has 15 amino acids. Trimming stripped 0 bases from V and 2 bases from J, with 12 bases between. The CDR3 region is CASSVDGGLPYEQYF. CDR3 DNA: TGTGCCAGCAGCGTAGACGGGGGGCTTCCCTACGAGCAGTACTTC.

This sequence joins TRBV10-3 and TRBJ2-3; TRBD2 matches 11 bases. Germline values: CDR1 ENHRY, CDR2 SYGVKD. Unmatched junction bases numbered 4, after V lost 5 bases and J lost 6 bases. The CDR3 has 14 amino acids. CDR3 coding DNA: TGTGCCATCAGTACTAGCGGGGGCGGGGATACGCAGTATTTT. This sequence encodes CAISTSGGGDTQYF.

CDR3 sequence: CGSSGNEKLFF. The CDR3 DNA sequence: TGCGGTAGCTCGGGTAATGAAAAACTGTTTTTT. The chain joins TRBV20-1 to TRBJ1-4; unclear D gene. Germline V gene data show CDR1 as DFQATT and CDR2 as SNEGSKA (reference sequence). The CDR3 has 11 amino acids.

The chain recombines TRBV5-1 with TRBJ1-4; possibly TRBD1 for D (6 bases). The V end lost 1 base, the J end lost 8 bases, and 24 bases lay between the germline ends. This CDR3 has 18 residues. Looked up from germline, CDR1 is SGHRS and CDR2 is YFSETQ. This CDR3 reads CASSLSPDPGGTGEKLFF. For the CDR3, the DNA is TGCGCCAGCAGCTTGTCCCCGGACCCGGGGGGCACTGGGGAAAAACTGTTTTTT.